This paragraph covers one TCR beta chain sequence. The antigen is not known. This record belongs to a study of OX40 agonist ivuxolimab in advanced cancers. Study-level information: It was permissible to have had prior anti-PD-1, anti-PD-L1 or anti-CTLA-4 therapy, and around 43% had some. Three patients, one with hepatocellular carcinoma and two with cutaneous melanoma, responded partially.

Profiling relied on immunoSEQ multiplex PCR, and the TCRdb table lists in-frame clones only, not all of them. The sample has around 62,000 clones; approximately 83% are singletons. Broader study findings: CD8+ T cells showed, on average, more clonal expansion than CD4+ cells.

This CDR3 has 14 amino acids. V dropped 4 bases and J dropped 2 bases, with 10 bases sitting between them. Germline CDR1 LNHDA, CDR2 SQIVND (reference sequence). The rearrangement links TRBV19 to TRBJ2-3; a possible D gene is TRBD1 (5 bases). This sequence originates from an adult with an advanced solid tumor such as melanoma, head and neck, liver or kidney cancer. Sequencing used CD4+ or CD8+ T cells sorted from blood, obtained in a trial of the OX40 agonist ivuxolimab. CDR3 loop: CASSKLTATDTQYF. The CDR3 DNA reads TGTGCCAGTAGTAAATTGACAGCCACAGATACGCAGTATTTT.